The T cell receptor beta chain under discussion was sequenced for a study of graft-versus-host responses after intestinal transplantation. Overall study: Tacrolimus plus steroids were given to all recipients for about 3 years, preceded by anti-thymocyte globulin induction. The study, taken as a whole, reports: Individuals who had graft-donor T cell macrochimerism had allografts that showed high graft-versus-host to host-versus-graft clonal ratios.

A remark on this clone: Antigen specificity is unknown.

V was clipped by 9 bases and J by 2 bases, with 13 bases between them. This CDR3 has 13 amino acids. CDR1 LNHDA and CDR2 SQIVND come from the germline V gene (reference sequence). Profiled with immunoSEQ multiplex PCR; TCRdb holds only in-frame clones, not every one. This sample has about 97,000 clones; 90% occur once, and the top ten carry 15% to 20%. The clonotype was recovered from a human patient who received an intestinal transplant, so some T cells may come from the graft donor. The material was PBMCs, obtained 453 days after intestinal transplant. The rearrangement joins TRBV19 to TRBJ2-5; D remains unclear. CDR3 in amino acids: CASSTGRQETQYF. In DNA form, the CDR3 reads TGTGCCAGCTCTACCGGGCGTCAAGAGACCCAGTACTTC.